This section outlines one T cell receptor (beta chain) sequence together with its context. What it binds is unknown. Assay used: immunoSEQ multiplex PCR; TCRdb lists only in-frame clones, some missing. Seen here are about 160,000 clones, approximately 90% observed once, and the top ten hold under 4%. The data originate from a study of T cell responses to AZD1222 COVID-19 vaccine. Study findings and constraints: Nearly half of spike-specific TCRs reportedly target unmutated variant regions.

CDR3 size: 16 residues. Deletions cut 0 bases from V and 0 bases from J, with 9 bases between. CDR1 is LNHDA and CDR2 is SQIVND in the germline V gene (reference sequence). This sequence originates from an adult who received the AZD1222 COVID-19 vaccine. Sequencing used peripheral blood, obtained 28 days after the second AZD1222 dose. The V call is TRBV19, the J call TRBJ1-3; D gene ambiguous. The CDR3 nucleotides are TGTGCCAGTAGTATAGAATTCGACCTCTCTGGAAACACCATATATTTT. Translating gives CASSIEFDLSGNTIYF.